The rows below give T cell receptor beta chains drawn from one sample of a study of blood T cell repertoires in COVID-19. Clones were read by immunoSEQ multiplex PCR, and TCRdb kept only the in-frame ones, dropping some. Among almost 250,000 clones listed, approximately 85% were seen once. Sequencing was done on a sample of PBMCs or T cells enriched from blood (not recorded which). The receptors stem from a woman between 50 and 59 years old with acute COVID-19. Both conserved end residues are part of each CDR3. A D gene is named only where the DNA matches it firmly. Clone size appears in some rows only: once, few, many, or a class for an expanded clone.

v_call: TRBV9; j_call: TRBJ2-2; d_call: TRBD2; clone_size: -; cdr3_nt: TGTGCCAGCAGCCTACGGACTAGCGGGGGGGCTAACACCGGGGAGCTGTTTTTT; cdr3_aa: CASSLRTSGGANTGELFF
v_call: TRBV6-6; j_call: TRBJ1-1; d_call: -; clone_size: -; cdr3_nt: TGTGCCAGCAGATCCGGACAGCAAGGGAACACTGAAGCTTTCTTT; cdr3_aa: CASRSGQQGNTEAFF
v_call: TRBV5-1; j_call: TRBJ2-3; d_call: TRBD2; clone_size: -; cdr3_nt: TGCGCCAGCAGCAAACCTAGCGGGGGGCCGGATACGCAGTATTTT; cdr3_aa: CASSKPSGGPDTQYF
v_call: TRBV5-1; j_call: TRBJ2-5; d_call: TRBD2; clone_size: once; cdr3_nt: TGCGCCAGCAGCTTGCAGACTAGCGGGGGCCAAGAGACCCAGTACTTC; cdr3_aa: CASSLQTSGGQETQYF
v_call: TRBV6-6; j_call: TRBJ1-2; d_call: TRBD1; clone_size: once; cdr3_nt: TGTGCCAGCAGTCCCGGACAGGGCGACTATGGCTACACCTTC; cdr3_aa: CASSPGQGDYGYTF
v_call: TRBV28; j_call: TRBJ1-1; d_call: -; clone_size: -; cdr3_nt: TGTGCCAGCAGGCGCCGAGGGGGTGAAGCTTTCTTT; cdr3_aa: CASRRRGGEAFF
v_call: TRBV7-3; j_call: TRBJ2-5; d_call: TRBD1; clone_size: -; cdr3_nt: TGTGCCAGCAGCCAAGGGACAGGGGCTCTCGCGTCGGGAGAGACCCAGTACTTC; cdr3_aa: CASSQGTGALASGETQYF
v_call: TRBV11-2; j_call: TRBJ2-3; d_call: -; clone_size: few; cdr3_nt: TGTGCCAGCAGCTTAGAGCAGGCCAGCACAGATACGCAGTATTTT; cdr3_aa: CASSLEQASTDTQYF
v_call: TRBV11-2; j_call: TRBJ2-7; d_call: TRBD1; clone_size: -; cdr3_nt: TGTGCCAGCAGGGGGACAGGGGTCGACGAGCAGTACTTC; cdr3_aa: CASRGTGVDEQYF
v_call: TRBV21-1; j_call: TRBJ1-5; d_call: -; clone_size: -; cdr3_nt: TGTGCCAGCAGCAACGGTCATCAGCCCCAGCATTTT; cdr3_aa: CASSNGHQPQHF
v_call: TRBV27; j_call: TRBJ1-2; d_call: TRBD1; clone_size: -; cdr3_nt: TGTGCCAGCAGTATCGGACAGGGGTTTCGGTATGGCTACACCTTC; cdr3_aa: CASSIGQGFRYGYTF
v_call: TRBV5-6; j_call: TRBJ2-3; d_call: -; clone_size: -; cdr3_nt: TGTGCCAGCAGTTTCATGGGGGCGAGGGATACGCAGTATTTT; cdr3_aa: CASSFMGARDTQYF
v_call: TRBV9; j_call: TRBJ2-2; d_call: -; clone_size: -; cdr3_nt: TGTGCCAGCAGCGTAGTATCGAACACCGGGGAGCTGTTTTTT; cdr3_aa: CASSVVSNTGELFF
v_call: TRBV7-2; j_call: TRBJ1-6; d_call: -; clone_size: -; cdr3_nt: TGTGCCAGCAGCTCTGAGGCTAGCTCCTATAATTCACCCCTCCACTTT; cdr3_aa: CASSSEASSYNSPLHF
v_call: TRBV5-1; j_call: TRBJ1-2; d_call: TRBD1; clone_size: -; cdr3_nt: TGCGCCAGCAGGCCGGACAGGGACCCTGGCTACACCTTC; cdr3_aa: CASRPDRDPGYTF
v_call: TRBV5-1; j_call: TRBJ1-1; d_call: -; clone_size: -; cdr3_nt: TGCGCCAGCAGCTTGTGGAGGGATCACACTGAAGCTTTCTTT; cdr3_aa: CASSLWRDHTEAFF
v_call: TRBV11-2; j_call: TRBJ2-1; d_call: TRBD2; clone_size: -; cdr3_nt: TGTGCCAGCAGCCCATGGGGACTAGCGGGGGGGGAATACAATGAGCAGTTCTTC; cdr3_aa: CASSPWGLAGGEYNEQFF
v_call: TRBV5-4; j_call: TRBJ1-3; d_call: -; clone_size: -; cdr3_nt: TGTGCCAGCAGCTCAGGGGTAGCACTCTCTGGAAACACCATATATTTT; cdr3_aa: CASSSGVALSGNTIYF
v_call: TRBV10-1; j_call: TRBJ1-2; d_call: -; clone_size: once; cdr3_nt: TGCGCCAGCAGTGAGGGAGGATATGGCTACACCTTC; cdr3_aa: CASSEGGYGYTF
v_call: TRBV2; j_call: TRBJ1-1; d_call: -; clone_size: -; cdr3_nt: TGTGCCAGCAGTGAGTTCAGCGATGGACAGACTGAAGCTTTCTTT; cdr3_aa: CASSEFSDGQTEAFF
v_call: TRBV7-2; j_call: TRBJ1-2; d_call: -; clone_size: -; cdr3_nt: TGTGCCAGCAGCCCCGACAGGTTAAACTATGGCTACACCTTC; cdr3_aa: CASSPDRLNYGYTF
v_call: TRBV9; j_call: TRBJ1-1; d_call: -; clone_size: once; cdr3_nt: TGTGCCAGCAGCCCTTCCCCGAGGGAGAAGGGAGCTTTCTTT; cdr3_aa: CASSPSPREKGAFF